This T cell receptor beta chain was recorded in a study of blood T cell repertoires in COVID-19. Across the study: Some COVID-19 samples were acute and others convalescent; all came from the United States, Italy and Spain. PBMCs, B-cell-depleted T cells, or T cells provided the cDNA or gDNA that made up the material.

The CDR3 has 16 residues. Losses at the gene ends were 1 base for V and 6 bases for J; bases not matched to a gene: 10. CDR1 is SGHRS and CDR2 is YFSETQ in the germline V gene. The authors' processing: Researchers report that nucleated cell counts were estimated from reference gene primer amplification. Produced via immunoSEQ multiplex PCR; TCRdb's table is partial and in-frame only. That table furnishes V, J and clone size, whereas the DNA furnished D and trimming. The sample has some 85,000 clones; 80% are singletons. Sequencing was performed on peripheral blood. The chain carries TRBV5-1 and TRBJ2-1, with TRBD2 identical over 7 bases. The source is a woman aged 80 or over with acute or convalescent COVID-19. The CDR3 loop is CASSLLQGGKVNEQFF. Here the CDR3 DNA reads TGCGCCAGCAGCTTGCTGCAGGGAGGGAAAGTCAATGAGCAGTTCTTC.